This record looks at one TCR beta chain sequence and its context. The antigen is unknown. This sample is part of a study of T cell responses to AZD1222 COVID-19 vaccine. General study points: The reported proportion of spike-specific TCRs targeting unmutated variant regions was nearly half.

This CDR3 is 15 amino acids long. J lost 2 bases, V lost 4 bases, and 5 bases had no gene match. Germline assignment: CDR1 SGDLS and CDR2 YYNGEE. Sequencing used immunoSEQ multiplex PCR; TCRdb keeps in-frame clones, though not all of them. The sample holds fewer than 30,000 clones; approximately 93% are singletons and the top ten take 8.1%. This TCR was recovered from an adult in good health. The sample here was peripheral blood, taken on day 0 of AZD1222 vaccination. The rearrangement links TRBV9 to TRBJ2-1, with 8 bases fitting TRBD2. CDR3 nucleotides: TGTGCCAGCAGCATTACTAGCGGAGCCTACAATGAGCAGTTCTTC. Its protein product is CASSITSGAYNEQFF.